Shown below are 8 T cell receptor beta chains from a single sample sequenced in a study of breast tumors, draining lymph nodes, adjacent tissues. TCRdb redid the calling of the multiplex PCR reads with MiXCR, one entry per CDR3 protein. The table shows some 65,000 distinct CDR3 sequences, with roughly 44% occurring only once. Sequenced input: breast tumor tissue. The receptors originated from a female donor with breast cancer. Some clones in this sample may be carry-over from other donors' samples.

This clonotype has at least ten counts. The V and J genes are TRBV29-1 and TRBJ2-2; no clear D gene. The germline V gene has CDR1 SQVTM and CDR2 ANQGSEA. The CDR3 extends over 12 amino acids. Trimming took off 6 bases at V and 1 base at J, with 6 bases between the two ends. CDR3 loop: CSVPGNTGELFF. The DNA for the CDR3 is TGCAGCGTCCCAGGGAACACCGGGGAGCTGTTTTTT.

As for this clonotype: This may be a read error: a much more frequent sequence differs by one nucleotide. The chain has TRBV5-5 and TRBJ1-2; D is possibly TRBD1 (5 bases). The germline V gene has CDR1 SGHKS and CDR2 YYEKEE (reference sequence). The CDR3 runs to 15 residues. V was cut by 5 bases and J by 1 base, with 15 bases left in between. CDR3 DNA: TGTGCCAGCAGTCTGACAGAGGCCCTTAACTATGGCTACACCTTC. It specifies CASSLTEALNYGYTF.

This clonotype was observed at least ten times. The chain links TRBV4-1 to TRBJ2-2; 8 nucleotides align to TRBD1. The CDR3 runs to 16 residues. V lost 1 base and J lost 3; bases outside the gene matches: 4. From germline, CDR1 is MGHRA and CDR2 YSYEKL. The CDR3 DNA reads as TGCGCCAGCAGCCAAGTAAACAGGGGGTACACCGGGGAGCTGTTTTTT. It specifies CASSQVNRGYTGELFF.

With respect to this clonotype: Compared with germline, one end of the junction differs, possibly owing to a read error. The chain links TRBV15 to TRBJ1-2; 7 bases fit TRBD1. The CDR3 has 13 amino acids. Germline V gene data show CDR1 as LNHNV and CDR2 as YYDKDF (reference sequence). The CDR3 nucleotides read TGTGCCACCAGCAGGGACAGGACCTTCTATGGCTCCTTC. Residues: CATSRDRTFYGSF.

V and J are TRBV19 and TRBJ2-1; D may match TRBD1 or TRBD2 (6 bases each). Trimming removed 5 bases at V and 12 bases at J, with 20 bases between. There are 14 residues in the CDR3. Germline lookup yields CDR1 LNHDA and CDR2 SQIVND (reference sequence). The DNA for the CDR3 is TGTGCCAGTAGTTCGGGGGCGGGCACAGATACGCAGTTCTTC. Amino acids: CASSSGAGTDTQFF.

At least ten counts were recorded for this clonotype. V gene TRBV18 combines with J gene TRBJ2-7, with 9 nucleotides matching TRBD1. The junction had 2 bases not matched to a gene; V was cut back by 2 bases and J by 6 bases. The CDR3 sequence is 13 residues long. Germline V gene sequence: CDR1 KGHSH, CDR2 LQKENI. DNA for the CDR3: TGTGCCAGCTCACCAACAGGGGGCGGCGAGCAGTACTTC. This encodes CASSPTGGGEQYF.

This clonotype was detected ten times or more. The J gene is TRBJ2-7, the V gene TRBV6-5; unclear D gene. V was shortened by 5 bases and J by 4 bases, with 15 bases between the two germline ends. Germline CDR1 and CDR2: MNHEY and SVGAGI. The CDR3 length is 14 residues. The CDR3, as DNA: TGTGCCAGCAGTCTTTCTCGGACGGCTTACGAGCAGTACTTC. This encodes CASSLSRTAYEQYF.

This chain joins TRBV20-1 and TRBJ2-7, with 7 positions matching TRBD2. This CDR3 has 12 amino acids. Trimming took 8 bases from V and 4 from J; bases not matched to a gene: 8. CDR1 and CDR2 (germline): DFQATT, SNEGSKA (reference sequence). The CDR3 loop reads CSPAGFLYEQYF. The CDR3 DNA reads TGCAGTCCAGCGGGATTCTTGTACGAGCAGTACTTC.